This passage covers 21 T cell receptor beta chains from one sample sequenced in a study of control samples from healthy donors and cancer patients. The method was immunoSEQ multiplex PCR; TCRdb's version includes in-frame clones alone and lacks a portion of them. The table shows 45,000 or so clones, with 80% to 90% occurring only once. Material for sequencing was PBMCs. The source is a woman aged 55-75 years with lung cancer.

The chain carries TRBV3-1 (or the pseudogene TRBV3-2) and TRBJ2-3; D possibly corresponds to TRBD2 (5 bases). V lost 0 bases to trimming and J lost 0 bases, with 10 bases between them. The CDR3 has 16 amino acids. Germline V CDR1 and CDR2: LGHDT, YNNKEL (reference sequence). The CDR3 nucleotides are TGTGCCAGCAGCCAAGAAATAGCGCCTAGCACAGATACGCAGTATTTT. Protein: CASSQEIAPSTDTQYF.

The rearrangement links TRBV19 to TRBJ2-2; 7 bases are a match to TRBD2. CDR1 and CDR2 from the germline V gene are LNHDA and SQIVND (reference sequence). The V segment lost 7 bases and the J segment 6 bases; nucleotides outside the gene matches: 14. The CDR3 consists of 16 residues. The CDR3 spells CASKTGGTTYAGELFF. CDR3 coding DNA: TGTGCCAGTAAGACCGGGGGGACTACTTATGCCGGGGAGCTGTTTTTT.

This clone appeared a single time. V is TRBV25-1 and J is TRBJ1-1; D remains ambiguous. In germline, CDR1 is MGHDK, CDR2 SYGVNS. The CDR3 loop spans 15 amino acids. Between the trimmed V and J ends, which lost 1 base and 7 bases, there was a span of 16 bases. The CDR3 region is CASSESGRGGGEAFF. CDR3 coding DNA: TGTGCCAGCAGTGAATCCGGGCGCGGAGGAGGTGAAGCTTTCTTT.

The chain has TRBV27 and TRBJ2-3; TRBD2 is a possible D gene (5 bases). Germline V gene sequence: CDR1 MNHEY, CDR2 SMNVEV (reference sequence). V lost 5 bases and J lost 4, with 16 bases in between. CDR3 length: 15 residues. This CDR3 is CASSPDGESADTQYF. Here the CDR3 DNA reads TGTGCCAGCAGTCCGGACGGGGAGTCGGCAGATACGCAGTATTTT.

The rearrangement links TRBV28 to TRBJ2-3; TRBD1 matches 9 bases. V was pared by 6 bases and J by 4 bases, with 8 bases of the junction left unmatched. The CDR3 totals 15 residues. Germline assignment: CDR1 MDHEN and CDR2 SYDVKM. This CDR3 is CASSLRTGGADTQYF. The CDR3 bases are TGTGCCAGCAGCCTTAGAACAGGGGGCGCAGATACGCAGTATTTT.

The chain joins TRBV11-3 to TRBJ2-3; D unresolved. Per germline, CDR1 SGHNT and CDR2 YENEEA. The CDR3 has 16 amino acids. Trimming stripped 5 bases from V and 3 bases from J, with 18 bases between. CDR3 residues: CASSPRSRRWTDTQYF. The CDR3 bases are TGTGCCAGCAGCCCCCGTTCACGGAGATGGACAGATACGCAGTATTTT.

The chain is built from TRBV2 and TRBJ1-2; D gene ambiguous. Germline loops: CDR1 SNHLY, CDR2 FYNNEI. The CDR3 is 15 residues long. Trimming stripped 3 bases from V and 8 bases from J, with 19 bases between. CDR3 nucleotide sequence: TGTGCCAGCAGTGAGCACGGTCAGGTGGTTTACGGCTACACCTTC. Amino acid sequence: CASSEHGQVVYGYTF.

DNA of the CDR3: TGTGCCAGCAGCCATACAGCCAGGGGCTACGAGCAGTACTTC. Translation gives CASSHTARGYEQYF. The rearrangement joins TRBV7-9 to TRBJ2-7; tentative D call: TRBD1 (6 bases). The CDR3 length is 14 residues. V lost 5 bases and J lost 3, with 14 bases in between. Germline V lookup: CDR1 SEHNR, CDR2 FQNEAQ (reference sequence).

The J gene is TRBJ2-6, the V gene TRBV6-2 or TRBV6-3; 7 bases map to TRBD1. V was clipped by 5 bases and J by 4 bases; unmatched bases: 5. This CDR3 is built from 15 residues. Germline V gene data show CDR1 as MNHEY and CDR2 as SVGEGT. Written as DNA, the CDR3 is TGTGCCAGCAGTCCACAGGGGTTGGGGGCCAACGTCCTGACTTTC. This encodes CASSPQGLGANVLTF.

Worth noting for this clone: This sample also contains other DNA sequences that code for the same CDR3. The rearrangement links TRBV4-2 to TRBJ2-1; D tentatively fits TRBD1 or TRBD2 (5 bases each). This CDR3 contains 15 residues. Between the trimmed V and J ends, which lost 0 bases and 7 bases, there was a span of 13 bases. The V gene's germline CDR1 is LGHNA and CDR2 YNFKEQ. CDR3 loop: CASSQDSARENEQFF. CDR3 nucleotide sequence: TGTGCCAGCAGCCAAGATTCGGCCAGGGAGAATGAGCAGTTCTTC.

V usage is TRBV4-3 and J usage is TRBJ1-5, with D uncertain. Germline CDR1 and CDR2: LGHNA and YSLEER. The CDR3 runs 14 residues. V was shortened by 0 bases and J by 0 bases, with 3 bases between the two germline ends. CDR3 DNA: TGCGCCAGCAGCCAAGATGCTAGCAATCAGCCCCAGCATTTT. Protein: CASSQDASNQPQHF.

The gene calls are TRBV7-3 and TRBJ2-1; the match to TRBD2 covers 8 bases. Trimming cost V 2 bases and J 6 bases; bases outside gene matches: 9. CDR1 and CDR2 from the germline V gene are SGHTA and FQGTGA. The CDR3 runs to 16 residues. Here the CDR3 reads CASSLVGTREGNEQFF. The DNA of the CDR3 is TGTGCCAGCAGCTTAGTCGGGACTAGAGAGGGCAATGAGCAGTTCTTC.

CDR3 residues: CASSRDRGQETQYF. The CDR3 bases are TGTGCCAGCAGCCGGGACAGGGGTCAAGAGACCCAGTACTTC. This chain links TRBV11-3 with TRBJ2-5; TRBD1 agrees at 10 bases. V shed 5 bases and J 2 bases; nucleotides not matched to a gene: 2. Germline V gene data show CDR1 as SGHNT and CDR2 as YENEEA. This CDR3 has 14 amino acids.

This clone was seen just once. The chain uses TRBV6-5 and TRBJ2-1; TRBD2 matches 11 bases. CDR1 and CDR2 from the germline V gene are MNHEY and SVGAGI. This CDR3 has 15 residues. Trimming at V came to 8 bases and at J to 4 bases, leaving 7 bases not matched to a gene. For the CDR3, the DNA is TGTGCCAGCCGGACTAGCGGGTGGGGTTACAATGAGCAGTTCTTC. Protein sequence: CASRTSGWGYNEQFF.

The rearrangement uses TRBV28 and TRBJ1-4; D is perhaps TRBD1 (5 bases). Trimming left V 8 bases short and J 5 bases short, with 21 bases between. Per the germline V gene, CDR1 is MDHEN and CDR2 is SYDVKM. The CDR3 has 16 amino acids. This CDR3 reads CASSSFRRQSNEKLFF. The CDR3 DNA reads as TGTGCCAGCTCCTCATTTCGCCGACAGTCCAATGAAAAACTGTTTTTT. The full variable domain, completed using reference TRBV28 and TRBJ1-4, is DVKVTQSSRYLVKRTGEKVFLECVQDMDHENMFWYRQDPGLGLRLIYFSYDVKMKEKGDIPEGYSVSREKKERFSLILESASTNQTSMYLCASSSFRRQSNEKLFFGSGTQLSVL.

The chain combines TRBV29-1 with TRBJ2-2; the match to TRBD1 covers 9 bases. The V gene's germline CDR1 is SQVTM and CDR2 ANQGSEA. Unmatched junction bases numbered 7, after V lost 4 bases and J lost 4 bases. The CDR3 is 15 amino acids. The CDR3 is CSVVLQGAGTGELFF. The CDR3 nucleotides read TGCAGCGTTGTCTTACAGGGGGCTGGCACCGGGGAGCTGTTTTTT.

The gene calls are TRBV12-1 and TRBJ2-3; the table's D call, TRBD1, was not checked against the DNA. TRBV12-1 is deemed a pseudogene. This CDR3 is built from 14 residues. CDR3 region: CASITGVSTDTQYF. CDR3 coding DNA: TGTGCCAGCATTACAGGGGTCTCCACAGATACGCAGTATTTT.

This chain connects TRBV5-1 to TRBJ1-4; possible D gene TRBD1, 5 bases. Between the trimmed V and J ends, which lost 0 bases and 3 bases, there was a span of 12 bases. Germline V CDR1 and CDR2: SGHRS, YFSETQ. CDR3 length: 16 amino acids. The CDR3 here is CASSLEARESNEKLFF. Written as DNA, the CDR3 is TGCGCCAGCAGCTTGGAGGCCAGGGAGTCTAATGAAAAACTGTTTTTT.

This clone was found once. V usage is TRBV19 and J usage is TRBJ1-6; 7 positions match TRBD1. This CDR3 spans 14 amino acids. After removal of 8 bases from V and 4 bases from J, the junction contained 5 bases not matched to a gene. From germline, CDR1 is LNHDA and CDR2 SQIVND (reference sequence). Here the CDR3 DNA reads TGTGCCAGTGGAACAGGGGAGTATAATTCACCCCTCCACTTT. It is translated as CASGTGEYNSPLHF. Based on the CDR3 plus reference TRBV19 and TRBJ1-6, the full variable domain is DGGITQSPKYLFRKEGQNVTLSCEQNLNHDAMYWYRQDPGQGLRLIYYSQIVNDFQKGDIAEGYSVSREKKESFPLTVTSAQKNPTAFYLCASGTGEYNSPLHFGNGTRLTVT.

The CDR3 DNA is TGTGCCATCAGTTCCGCCGGGACAGGGGATTCACCCCTCCACTTT. This translates into CAISSAGTGDSPLHF. The chain employs TRBV10-3 and TRBJ1-6, with 10 bases identical to TRBD1. V shed 5 bases and J 8 bases; nucleotides not matched to a gene: 6. From germline, CDR1 is ENHRY and CDR2 SYGVKD. This CDR3 region has 15 residues.

The table lists this clone with a count of one. This rearrangement joins TRBV27 to TRBJ1-4; 7 bases align to TRBD1. The germline gives CDR1 MNHEY, CDR2 SMNVEV (reference sequence). V was pared by 4 bases and J by 6 bases, with 5 bases of the junction left unmatched. This CDR3 region has 14 residues. CDR3 bases: TGTGCCAGCAGTTATACCAGGGGGGATGAAAAACTGTTTTTT. This translates into CASSYTRGDEKLFF.